The 20 T cell receptor beta chains below were found in one sample sequenced in a study of T cells in narcolepsy. Method: immunoSEQ multiplex PCR; TCRdb's copy keeps in-frame clones and lacks some. The repertoire consists of tens of thousands of clones, with about 79% occurring once and the leading ten covering approximately 0.71%. Sequencing input: CD45RA- memory CD4+ T cells from PBMCs. The receptors were sampled from a human donor with narcolepsy.

The V and J genes are TRBV5-6 and TRBJ2-6; D remains ambiguous. The CDR3 spans 15 residues. V dropped 0 bases and J dropped 0 bases, with 4 bases sitting between them. In germline, CDR1 is SGHDT, CDR2 YYEEEE. CDR3 DNA sequence: TGTGCCAGCAGCTTGGGCATCTCTGGGGCCAACGTCCTGACTTTC. It yields the protein CASSLGISGANVLTF.

The V gene is TRBV5-1, the J gene TRBJ2-1, with TRBD2 matching 12 bases. From germline, CDR1 is SGHRS and CDR2 YFSETQ. V lost 0 bases and J lost 7; bases outside the gene matches: 5. The CDR3 is 16 amino acids. The CDR3 DNA reads TGCGCCAGCAGCTTGGCAGGTGGGACTAGCGGGAATGAGCAGTTCTTC. Its translation: CASSLAGGTSGNEQFF.

This chain uses TRBV1 with TRBJ1-1. TRBV1 is a pseudogene segment. CDR3 size: 22 residues. CDR3 DNA sequence: TGCACCAGCAGCCAAGATCGGGAGAGAGGTCAAATCATAAAAAGGACTAACACTGAAGCTTTCTTT. Translated: CTSSQDRERGQIIKRTNTEAFF.

This rearrangement joins TRBV29-1 to TRBJ1-2; TRBD1 is a possible D gene (5 bases). The CDR3 extends over 13 amino acids. The germline V gene encodes CDR1 SQVTM and CDR2 ANQGSEA. Trimming removed 6 bases at V and 1 base at J, with 12 bases between. CDR3 in DNA: TGCAGCGTCGTAGACAGTGATAACTATGGCTACACCTTC. Amino acid sequence: CSVVDSDNYGYTF.

The rearrangement uses TRBV10-3 and TRBJ2-7; TRBD2 matches 14 bases. V was pared by 8 bases and J by 4 bases, with 10 bases of the junction left unmatched. The CDR3 is 16 residues long. The V gene's germline CDR1 is ENHRY and CDR2 SYGVKD. CDR3 bases: TGTGCCATCCCCCGCGGACTAGCGGGAGGTATATACGAGCAGTACTTC. It specifies CAIPRGLAGGIYEQYF.

The genes are TRBV4-3 and TRBJ1-2, with D uncertain. V lost 4 bases and J lost 7, with 16 bases in between. Per the germline V gene, CDR1 is LGHNA and CDR2 is YSLEER. This CDR3 contains 14 residues. CDR3 protein: CASSLSVGEPGYTF. The CDR3 region has the DNA TGCGCCAGCAGCCTCAGTGTTGGGGAACCTGGCTACACCTTC.

For the CDR3, the DNA is TGTGCCTGGAGAGCCCGGGACAGAGACACAGATACGCAGTATTTT. Its translation: CAWRARDRDTDTQYF. V and J are TRBV30 and TRBJ2-3, with 7 bases fitting TRBD1. From germline, CDR1 is GTSNPN and CDR2 SVGIG (reference sequence). The CDR3 runs to 15 residues. J lost 2 bases, V lost 3 bases, and 8 bases had no gene match. The whole variable domain, remainder taken from reference TRBV30 and TRBJ2-3, is SQTIHQWPATLVQPVGSPLSLECTVEGTSNPNLYWYRQAAGRGLQLLFYSVGIGQISSEVPQNLSASRPQDRQFILSSKKLLLSDSGFYLCAWRARDRDTDTQYFGPGTRLTVL.

V is TRBV28 and J is TRBJ2-7; no clear D gene. V was trimmed by 6 bases and J by 2 bases, leaving 11 bases between them. CDR1 is MDHEN, CDR2 SYDVKM, per germline. This CDR3 has 13 residues. The CDR3 coding sequence is TGTGCCAGCAGGACCTCCCCGACCTACGAGCAGTACTTC. Translation gives CASRTSPTYEQYF. The full variable domain, with the rest looked up from reference TRBV28 and TRBJ2-7, is DVKVTQSSRYLVKRTGEKVFLECVQDMDHENMFWYRQDPGLGLRLIYFSYDVKMKEKGDIPEGYSVSREKKERFSLILESASTNQTSMYLCASRTSPTYEQYFGPGTRLTVT.

V usage is TRBV9 and J usage is TRBJ1-2, with 8 bases matching TRBD1. Germline values: CDR1 SGDLS, CDR2 YYNGEE. The CDR3 spans 15 residues. Trimming removed 4 bases from V and 4 bases from J; junction bases left unmatched: 9. CDR3 bases: TGTGCCAGCAGCCCAGGGACAGGTTTGAGCTATGGCTACACCTTC. Translating gives CASSPGTGLSYGYTF.

V gene TRBV18 combines with J gene TRBJ2-4, with D possibly being TRBD2 (6 bases). Germline V gene lookup returns CDR1 KGHSH and CDR2 LQKENI. Deletions cut 3 bases from V and 8 bases from J, with 11 bases between. The CDR3 spans 13 residues. DNA for the CDR3: TGTGCCAGCTCACCCGGTTCGGGGGACATTCAGTACTTC. Its translation: CASSPGSGDIQYF.

The chain recombines TRBV11-2 with TRBJ1-1; D gene unclear. Germline lookup yields CDR1 SGHAT and CDR2 FQNNGV. The CDR3 is made up of 15 amino acids. V gave up 2 bases and J gave up 3 bases, with 13 bases separating them. DNA of the CDR3: TGTGCCAGCAGCTTATTAACAAGGCGGGACACTGAAGCTTTCTTT. Protein: CASSLLTRRDTEAFF.

This chain links TRBV6-1 with TRBJ1-2; tentatively, D is TRBD1 (6 bases). V lost 0 bases and J 1 base, leaving 12 bases between the germline ends. The CDR3 has 16 amino acids. Germline CDR1 MNHNS, CDR2 SASEGT. The chain's CDR3 is CASSEARGAINYGYTF. The DNA for the CDR3 is TGTGCCAGCAGTGAAGCTCGGGGGGCGATTAACTATGGCTACACCTTC.

This clone was seen once. V is TRBV9 and J is TRBJ2-7; TRBD2 matches 10 bases. CDR1 and CDR2 from the germline V gene are SGDLS and YYNGEE. J gave up 6 bases and V 3 bases, and 6 bases lay outside the gene matches. The CDR3 spans 14 residues. The CDR3 region is CASSASGTSVEQYF. The DNA of the CDR3 is TGTGCCAGCAGCGCCTCCGGGACTAGCGTCGAGCAGTACTTC.

The rearrangement links TRBV6-6 to TRBJ1-2; TRBD1 is a possible D gene (6 bases). CDR1 is MNHNY, CDR2 SVGAGI, per germline (reference sequence). Trimming took off 4 bases at V and 8 bases at J, with 14 bases between the two ends. The CDR3 length is 13 residues. The CDR3 nucleotides read TGTGCCAGCAGTTCGGGGGGCGGTCGAGGCTACACCTTC. It specifies CASSSGGGRGYTF.

The J gene is TRBJ1-1, the V gene TRBV14; no definite D call. This CDR3 is 14 amino acids long. V lost 3 bases and J 1 base, leaving 9 bases between the germline ends. CDR1 and CDR2 (germline): SGHDN, FVKESK. The CDR3 here is CASSQLTPNTEAFF. The CDR3, as DNA: TGTGCCAGCAGCCAGCTGACGCCGAACACTGAAGCTTTCTTT.

This chain uses TRBV18 with TRBJ2-3, with D possibly being TRBD2 (6 bases). This CDR3 is built from 14 residues. The V gene's germline CDR1 is KGHSH and CDR2 LQKENI. Between the trimmed V and J ends, which lost 2 bases and 3 bases, there was a span of 9 bases. CDR3 region: CASSPGGGTDTQYF. The CDR3 nucleotides are TGTGCCAGCTCACCAGGTGGGGGGACAGATACGCAGTATTTT.

The J gene is TRBJ2-1, the V gene TRBV27, with 10 nucleotides matching TRBD2. V dropped 6 bases and J dropped 6; count of bases not matched to a gene: 8. Germline V gives CDR1 MNHEY, CDR2 SMNVEV (reference sequence). CDR3 length equals 15 residues. The CDR3 spells CASRPGLASTNEQFF. CDR3 nucleotides: TGTGCCAGCAGGCCGGGACTAGCGTCAACCAATGAGCAGTTCTTC.

J is TRBJ1-1 and V is TRBV5-4; 9 bases agree with TRBD1. CDR3 length: 17 residues. CDR1 is SGHNT, CDR2 YYREEE, per germline (reference sequence). After removal of 4 bases from V and 1 base from J, the junction contained 11 bases not matched to a gene. This CDR3 is CASSPLTGGSPNTEAFF. In DNA, the CDR3 is TGTGCCAGCAGCCCCCTGACAGGGGGGTCCCCGAACACTGAAGCTTTCTTT. Drawing the rest from reference TRBV5-4 and TRBJ1-1, the complete variable domain is ETGVTQSPTHLIKTRGQQVTLRCSSQSGHNTVSWYQQALGQGPQFIFQYYREEENGRGNFPPRFSGLQFPNYSSELNVNALELDDSALYLCASSPLTGGSPNTEAFFGQGTRLTVV.

The chain carries TRBV4-3 and TRBJ1-5, with no clear D. The CDR3 is made up of 14 amino acids. Germline values: CDR1 LGHNA, CDR2 YSLEER. The V end was cut by 0 bases, the J end by 6 bases, with 9 bases between. As DNA, the CDR3 is TGCGCCAGCAGCCAAGATTTGGTATCTCAGCCCCAGCATTTT. It encodes CASSQDLVSQPQHF.

CDR3 amino acids: CASSLASGVSSYNEQFF. The CDR3 region has the DNA TGTGCCAGCAGCTTGGCTAGCGGGGTTAGCTCCTACAATGAGCAGTTCTTC. The chain employs TRBV5-5 and TRBJ2-1; 9 bases line up with TRBD2. The germline V gene encodes CDR1 SGHKS and CDR2 YYEKEE (reference sequence). V shed 0 bases, J shed 0 bases, and the junction held 4 bases outside the gene matches. The CDR3 has 17 amino acids.